The rows below give T cell receptor beta chains drawn from one sample of a study of shared T cell receptors in the human thymus. Profiling relied on immunoSEQ multiplex PCR, and the TCRdb table lists in-frame clones only, not all of them. The sample includes about 540,000 clones, roughly 74% of them seen just once. These data also formed part of another study, on human thymus T cells.

The sample comprised thymocytes. The receptors originated from a boy under two years old with a congenital heart defect. The conserved cysteine and the conserved F or W are not part of the CDR3 here. Only some rows state a clone size, as once, few, many or a class for expanded clones.

V | size | CDR3
TRBV7-9 | . | ASSLIRQGPSTDTQY
TRBV14 | . | ASSHSSRGLSLKNIQY
TRBV9 | . | ASSALAGLPYNEQF
TRBV25-1 | few | ASSDRGAGQPQH
TRBV6-1 | . | ASSEGGNQPQH
TRBV29-1 | . | SVEQEGGELF
TRBV27 | . | ASSSSGGQRWPTNEKLF
TRBV12-1 | . | ASSFSGVNTGELF
TRBV11-2 | . | ASSLGGGTRGSEQY
TRBV14 | . | ASSQGSLNYGYT
TRBV2 | once | ARVDSTDTQY
TRBV5-1 | . | ASSDGLAGGNEQF
TRBV11-2 | few | ASSGRLVAGRDEQY
TRBV29-1 | . | SVTQISLTIYNEQF
TRBV28 | . | ASSEPLPGGPTDTQY
TRBV10-3 | once | AISGNGQVGEETQY
TRBV15 | . | ATSRRLPFTDTQY
TRBV7-8 | . | ASSLGYTSGRPPYNEQF
TRBV14 | . | ASSSRTKAGRYEQY
TRBV27 | . | ASSFATTVSQEQY
TRBV19 | . | ASSIPPRTQRLNTGELF
TRBV27 | . | ASDTDGHSNQPQH
TRBV7-3 | . | ASSLKAIGRERWTDTQY
TRBV4-3 | once | ASSQEVRDRGSEAF
TRBV28 | . | ASSLRLAARPYEQY
TRBV2 | . | ASRTSSGRRYNEQF
TRBV2 | once | ASRVNEREALTPTYNEQF
TRBV6-5 | . | ASSVTGGIENEQF
TRBV5-1 | . | ASRSGTSGSLLETGELF
TRBV12-5 | . | ASAPIRGASEQY
TRBV7-9 | . | ASSVGLAEDTQY
TRBV5-1 | once | ASSLMDRTNEQY
TRBV27 | . | ASSSLGTDTQY
TRBV5-1 | . | ASSLGDSPSGNTIY
TRBV29-1 | few | SVEVGLAGVETDTQY
TRBV4-3 | . | ASSPHGESGANVLT
TRBV5-6 | . | ASSKGLAGAKPDEQY
TRBV5-1 | . | ASSLNQRFPRETQY
TRBV4-3 | . | ASSLEYRDRDNNQPQH
TRBV7-9 | . | ASSPPEAGGLGGYT
TRBV4-3 | once | ASSQEGTSGTDIQY